This paragraph reports one TCR beta chain. The antigen is not known. Germline V gene lookup returns CDR1 SNHLY and CDR2 FYNNEI. The CDR3 is made up of 15 amino acids. Deletions cut 6 bases from V and 2 bases from J, with 16 bases between. This entry is derived from a study of cytomegalovirus exposure and HLA in healthy donors. Whole-study results and caveats: With later analysis, a missense DCLRE1C variant became linked to TCR beta V- and J-gene trimming. A later analysis found common viral pathogens apparently linked to several of the most significant clusters.

In the PCR, 60 Vbeta and 13 Jbeta primers were used. Sequencing used immunoSEQ multiplex PCR; TCRdb keeps in-frame clones, though not all of them. The table lists some 150,000 clones, more than 70% of them singletons. The J gene is TRBJ2-5, the V gene TRBV2, with D perhaps TRBD2 (6 bases). Material: PBMCs. This TCR was sampled from a man aged 45 to 65 in good health and CMV-seropositive. This CDR3 reads CASRERDFQQETQYF. In DNA, the CDR3 is TGTGCCAGCAGAGAAAGGGACTTTCAACAAGAGACCCAGTACTTC.